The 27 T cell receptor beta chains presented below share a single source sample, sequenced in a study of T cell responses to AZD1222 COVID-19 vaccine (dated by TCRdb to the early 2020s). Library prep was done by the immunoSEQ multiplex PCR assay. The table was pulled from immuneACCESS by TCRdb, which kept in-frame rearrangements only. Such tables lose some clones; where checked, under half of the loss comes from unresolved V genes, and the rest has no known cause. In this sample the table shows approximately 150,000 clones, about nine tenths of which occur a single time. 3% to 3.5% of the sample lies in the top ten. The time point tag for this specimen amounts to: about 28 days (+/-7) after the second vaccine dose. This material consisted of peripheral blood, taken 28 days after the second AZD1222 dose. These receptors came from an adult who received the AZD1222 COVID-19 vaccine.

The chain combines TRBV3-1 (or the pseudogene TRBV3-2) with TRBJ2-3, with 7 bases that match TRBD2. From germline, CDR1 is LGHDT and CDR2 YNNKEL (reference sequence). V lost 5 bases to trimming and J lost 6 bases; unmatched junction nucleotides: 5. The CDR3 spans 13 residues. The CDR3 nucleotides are TGTGCCAGCAGCTTTTTCGGGGGGGATACGCAGTATTTT. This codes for CASSFFGGDTQYF.

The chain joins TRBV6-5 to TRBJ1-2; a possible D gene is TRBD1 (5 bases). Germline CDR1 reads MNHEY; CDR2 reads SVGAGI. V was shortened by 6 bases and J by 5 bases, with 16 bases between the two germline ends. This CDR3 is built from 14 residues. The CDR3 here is CASRLGEGLYGYTF. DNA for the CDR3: TGTGCCAGCAGGCTAGGGGAGGGGCTATATGGCTACACCTTC.

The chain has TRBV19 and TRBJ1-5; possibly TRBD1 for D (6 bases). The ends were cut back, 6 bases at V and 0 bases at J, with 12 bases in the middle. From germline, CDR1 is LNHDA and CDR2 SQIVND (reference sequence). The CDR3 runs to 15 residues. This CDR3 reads CASRKGVDSNQPQHF. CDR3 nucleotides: TGTGCCAGTAGGAAGGGGGTCGATAGCAATCAGCCCCAGCATTTT.

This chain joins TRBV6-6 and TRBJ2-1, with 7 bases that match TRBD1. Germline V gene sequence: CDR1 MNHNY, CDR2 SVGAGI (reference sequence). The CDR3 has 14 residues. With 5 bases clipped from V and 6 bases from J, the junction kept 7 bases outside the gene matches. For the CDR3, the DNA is TGTGCCAGCAGTGGACAGGTTCGACTCAATGAGCAGTTCTTC. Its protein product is CASSGQVRLNEQFF.

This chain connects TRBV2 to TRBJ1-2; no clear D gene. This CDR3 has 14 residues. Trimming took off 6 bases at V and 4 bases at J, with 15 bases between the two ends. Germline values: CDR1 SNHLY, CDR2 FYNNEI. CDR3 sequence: CASSPDKPTYGYTF. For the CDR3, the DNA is TGTGCCAGCAGCCCCGACAAGCCTACCTATGGCTACACCTTC.

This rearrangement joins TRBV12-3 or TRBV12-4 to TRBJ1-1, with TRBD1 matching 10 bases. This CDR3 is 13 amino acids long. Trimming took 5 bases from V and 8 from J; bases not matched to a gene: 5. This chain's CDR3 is CASSRTGGLEAFF. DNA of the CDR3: TGTGCCAGCAGTAGGACAGGGGGACTCGAAGCTTTCTTT.

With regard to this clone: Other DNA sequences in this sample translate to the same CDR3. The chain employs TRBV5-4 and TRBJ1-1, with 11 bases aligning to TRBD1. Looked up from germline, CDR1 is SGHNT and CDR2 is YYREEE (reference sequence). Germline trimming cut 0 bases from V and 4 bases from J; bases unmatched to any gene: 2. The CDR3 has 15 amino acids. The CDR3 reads CASSLAGTGGTEAFF. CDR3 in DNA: TGTGCCAGCAGCTTGGCAGGGACAGGGGGCACTGAAGCTTTCTTT.

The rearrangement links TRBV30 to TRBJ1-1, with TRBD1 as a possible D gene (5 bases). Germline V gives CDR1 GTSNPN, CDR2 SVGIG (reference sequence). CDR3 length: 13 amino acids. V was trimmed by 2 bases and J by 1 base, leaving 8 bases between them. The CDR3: CAWSWGGNTEAFF. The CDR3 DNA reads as TGTGCCTGGAGTTGGGGCGGGAACACTGAAGCTTTCTTT. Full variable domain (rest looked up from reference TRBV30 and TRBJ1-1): SQTIHQWPATLVQPVGSPLSLECTVEGTSNPNLYWYRQAAGRGLQLLFYSVGIGQISSEVPQNLSASRPQDRQFILSSKKLLLSDSGFYLCAWSWGGNTEAFFGQGTRLTVV.

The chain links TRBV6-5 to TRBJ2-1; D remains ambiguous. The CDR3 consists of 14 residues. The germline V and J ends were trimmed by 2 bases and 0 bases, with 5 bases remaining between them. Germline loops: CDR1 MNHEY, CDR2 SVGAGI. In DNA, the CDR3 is TGTGCCAGCAGTTACGGGAACTCCTACAATGAGCAGTTCTTC. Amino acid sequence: CASSYGNSYNEQFF.

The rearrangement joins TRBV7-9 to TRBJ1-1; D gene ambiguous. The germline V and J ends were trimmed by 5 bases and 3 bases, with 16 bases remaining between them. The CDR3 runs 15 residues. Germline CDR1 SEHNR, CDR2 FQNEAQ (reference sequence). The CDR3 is CASSPYGQRDTEAFF. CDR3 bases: TGTGCCAGCAGCCCCTACGGGCAGAGGGACACTGAAGCTTTCTTT.

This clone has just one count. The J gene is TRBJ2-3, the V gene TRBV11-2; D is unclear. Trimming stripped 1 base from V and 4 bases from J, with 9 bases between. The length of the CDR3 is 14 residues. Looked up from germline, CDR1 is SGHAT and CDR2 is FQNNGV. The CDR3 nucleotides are TGTGCCAGCAGCTTAGTGTCGCTCGCAGATACGCAGTATTTT. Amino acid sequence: CASSLVSLADTQYF.

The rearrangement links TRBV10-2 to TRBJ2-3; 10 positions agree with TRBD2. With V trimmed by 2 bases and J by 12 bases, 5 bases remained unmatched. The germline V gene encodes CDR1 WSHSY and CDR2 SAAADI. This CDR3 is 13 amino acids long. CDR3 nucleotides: TGCGCCAGCAGTGAGCTAGCGGGAGTATCCCAGTATTTT. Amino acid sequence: CASSELAGVSQYF.

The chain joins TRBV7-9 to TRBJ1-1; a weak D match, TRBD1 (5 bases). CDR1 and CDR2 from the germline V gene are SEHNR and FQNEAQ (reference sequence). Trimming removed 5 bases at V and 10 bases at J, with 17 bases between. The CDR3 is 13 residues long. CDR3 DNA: TGTGCCAGCAGCCCCGACAGCCTCGGCCCAGCTTTCTTT. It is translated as CASSPDSLGPAFF.

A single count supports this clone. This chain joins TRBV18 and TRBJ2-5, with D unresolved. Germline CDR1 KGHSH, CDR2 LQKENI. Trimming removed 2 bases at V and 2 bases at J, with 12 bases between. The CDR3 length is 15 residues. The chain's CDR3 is CASSPLGSDQETQYF. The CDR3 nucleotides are TGTGCCAGCTCACCATTGGGGTCGGATCAAGAGACCCAGTACTTC.

The CDR3 DNA sequence: TGTGCCAGCAGCTCCGGGACAGCTAATTCACCCCTCCACTTT. The encoded protein is CASSSGTANSPLHF. This chain connects TRBV7-9 to TRBJ1-6; TRBD1 agrees at 7 bases. With V trimmed by 4 bases and J by 6 bases, 3 bases remained unmatched. The CDR3 has 14 residues. Germline loops: CDR1 SEHNR, CDR2 FQNEAQ (reference sequence).

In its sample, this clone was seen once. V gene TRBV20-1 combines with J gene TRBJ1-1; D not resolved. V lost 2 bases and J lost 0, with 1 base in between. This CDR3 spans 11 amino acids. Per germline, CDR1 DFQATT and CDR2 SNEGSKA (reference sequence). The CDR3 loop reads CSARMNTEAFF. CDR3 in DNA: TGCAGTGCTAGAATGAACACTGAAGCTTTCTTT.

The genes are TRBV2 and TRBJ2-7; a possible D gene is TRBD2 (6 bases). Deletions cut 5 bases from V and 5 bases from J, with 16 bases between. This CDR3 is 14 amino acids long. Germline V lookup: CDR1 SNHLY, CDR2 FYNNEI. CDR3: CASSKNLEGNEQYF. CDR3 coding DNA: TGTGCCAGCAGTAAAAATCTGGAGGGCAACGAGCAGTACTTC.

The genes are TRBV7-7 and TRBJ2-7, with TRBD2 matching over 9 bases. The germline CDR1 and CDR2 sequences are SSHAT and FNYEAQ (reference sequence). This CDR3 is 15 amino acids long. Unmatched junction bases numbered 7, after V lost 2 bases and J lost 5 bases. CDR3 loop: CASSLLAGVEDEQYF. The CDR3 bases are TGTGCCAGCAGCTTATTAGCGGGAGTGGAGGACGAGCAGTACTTC.

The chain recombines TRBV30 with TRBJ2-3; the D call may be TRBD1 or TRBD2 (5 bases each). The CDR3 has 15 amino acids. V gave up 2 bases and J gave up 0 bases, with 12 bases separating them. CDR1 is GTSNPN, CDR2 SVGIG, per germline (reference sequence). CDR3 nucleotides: TGTGCCTGGAGTCAGGGACCCGGTAGCACAGATACGCAGTATTTT. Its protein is CAWSQGPGSTDTQYF.

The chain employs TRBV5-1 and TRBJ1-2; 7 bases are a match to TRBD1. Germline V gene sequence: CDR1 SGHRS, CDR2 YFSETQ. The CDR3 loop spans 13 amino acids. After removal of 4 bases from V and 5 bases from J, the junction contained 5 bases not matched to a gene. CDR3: CASSMGQLYGYTF. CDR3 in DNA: TGCGCCAGCAGCATGGGACAGCTTTATGGCTACACCTTC.

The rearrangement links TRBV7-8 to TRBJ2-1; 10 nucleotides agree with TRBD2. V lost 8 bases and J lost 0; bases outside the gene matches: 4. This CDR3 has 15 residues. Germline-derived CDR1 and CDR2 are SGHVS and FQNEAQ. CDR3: CASGAGGPSYNEQFF. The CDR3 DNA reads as TGTGCCAGCGGAGCGGGAGGGCCCTCCTACAATGAGCAGTTCTTC. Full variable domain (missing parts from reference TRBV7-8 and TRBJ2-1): GAGVSQSPRYKVAKRGQDVALRCDPISGHVSLFWYQQALGQGPEFLTYFQNEAQLDKSGLPSDRFFAERPEGSVSTLKIQRTQQEDSAVYLCASGAGGPSYNEQFFGPGTRLTVL.

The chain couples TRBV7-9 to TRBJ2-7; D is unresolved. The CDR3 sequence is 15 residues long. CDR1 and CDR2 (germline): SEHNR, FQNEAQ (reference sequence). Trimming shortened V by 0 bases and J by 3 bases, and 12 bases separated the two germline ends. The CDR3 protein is CASSLAGDFFYEQYF. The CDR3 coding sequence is TGTGCCAGCAGCTTAGCAGGTGACTTTTTCTACGAGCAGTACTTC.

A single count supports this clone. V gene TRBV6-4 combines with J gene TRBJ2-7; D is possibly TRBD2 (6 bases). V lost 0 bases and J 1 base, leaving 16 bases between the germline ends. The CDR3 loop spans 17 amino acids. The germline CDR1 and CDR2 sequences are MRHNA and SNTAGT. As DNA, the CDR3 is TGTGCCAGCAGTGACTCGATATGGAGGGGAGCGTCCTACGAGCAGTACTTC. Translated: CASSDSIWRGASYEQYF.

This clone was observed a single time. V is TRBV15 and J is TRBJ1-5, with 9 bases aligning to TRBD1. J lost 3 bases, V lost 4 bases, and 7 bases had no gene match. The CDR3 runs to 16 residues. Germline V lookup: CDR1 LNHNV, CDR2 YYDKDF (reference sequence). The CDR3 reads CATSNRRDRVNQPQHF. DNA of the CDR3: TGTGCCACCAGCAACCGCCGGGACAGGGTCAATCAGCCCCAGCATTTT.

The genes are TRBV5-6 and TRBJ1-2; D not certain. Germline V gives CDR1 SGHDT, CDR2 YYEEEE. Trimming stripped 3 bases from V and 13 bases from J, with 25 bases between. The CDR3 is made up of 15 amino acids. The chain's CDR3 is CASSYPWRGHPSFTF. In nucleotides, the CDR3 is TGTGCCAGCAGCTACCCCTGGCGGGGTCATCCCTCTTTCACCTTC.

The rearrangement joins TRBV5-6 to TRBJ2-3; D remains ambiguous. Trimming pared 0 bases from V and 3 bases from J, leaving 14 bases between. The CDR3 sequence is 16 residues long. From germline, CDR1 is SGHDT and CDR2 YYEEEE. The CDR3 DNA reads TGTGCCAGCAGCTTGGAGTCTAGAGCCCCTACAGATACGCAGTATTTT. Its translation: CASSLESRAPTDTQYF.

For the CDR3, the DNA is TGTGCCAGCAGCTCTTCCTGGGCTGAGCAGTTCTTC. Translating it yields CASSSSWAEQFF. The chain has TRBV7-9 and TRBJ2-1; D is ambiguous. CDR3 length equals 12 residues. Germline V gives CDR1 SEHNR, CDR2 FQNEAQ (reference sequence). Deletions cut 4 bases from V and 9 bases from J, with 10 bases between.